This passage covers 13 T cell receptor beta chains from one sample sequenced in a study of blood T cell repertoires in COVID-19. Profiling relied on immunoSEQ multiplex PCR, and the TCRdb table lists in-frame clones only, not all of them. The sample shows 150,000 to 200,000 clones, 80% to 90% of them seen only once. Sequences were obtained from peripheral blood. These receptors were obtained from a young woman who had recovered from COVID-19.

The chain combines TRBV7-2 with TRBJ1-1; D is possibly TRBD1 (6 bases). V was trimmed by 4 bases and J by 1 base, leaving 10 bases between them. Germline values: CDR1 SGHTA, CDR2 FQGNSA. The CDR3 contains 14 residues. This CDR3 reads CASSWDIGNTEAFF. The CDR3, as DNA: TGTGCCAGCAGCTGGGACATTGGGAACACTGAAGCTTTCTTT.

The CDR3 bases are TGTGCCAGCAGCTTGGCCGGCGGGGGCAATCAGCCCCAGCATTTT. It yields the protein CASSLAGGGNQPQHF. The chain joins TRBV5-6 to TRBJ1-5; D is uncertain. The CDR3 runs to 15 residues. Trimming took 0 bases from V and 2 from J, leaving 9 bases between them. Germline V CDR1 and CDR2: SGHDT, YYEEEE.

This sequence joins TRBV5-5 and TRBJ2-3; D may be TRBD2 (5 bases). In germline, CDR1 is SGHKS, CDR2 YYEKEE (reference sequence). There are 14 residues in the CDR3. V was shortened by 0 bases and J by 3 bases, with 8 bases between the two germline ends. The CDR3 DNA sequence: TGTGCCAGCAGCTTGGAGGGAGTAACAGATACGCAGTATTTT. Translated: CASSLEGVTDTQYF. The whole variable domain, filled in from reference TRBV5-5 and TRBJ2-3, reads DAGVTQSPTHLIKTRGQQVTLRCSPISGHKSVSWYQQVLGQGPQFIFQYYEKEERGRGNFPDRFSARQFPNYSSELNVNALLLGDSALYLCASSLEGVTDTQYFGPGTRLTVL.

This clone is a singleton in its sample. This chain connects TRBV9 to TRBJ2-2; D is perhaps TRBD2 (5 bases). V was trimmed by 0 bases and J by 4 bases, leaving 13 bases between them. Germline-derived CDR1 and CDR2 are SGDLS and YYNGEE. CDR3 size: 16 residues. CDR3 in DNA: TGTGCCAGCAGCGTAGTCGTGGGAGATTTCACCGGGGAGCTGTTTTTT. As protein: CASSVVVGDFTGELFF. Based on the CDR3 plus reference TRBV9 and TRBJ2-2, the full variable domain is DSGVTQTPKHLITATGQRVTLRCSPRSGDLSVYWYQQSLDQGLQFLIQYYNGEERAKGNILERFSAQQFPDLHSELNLSSLELGDSALYFCASSVVVGDFTGELFFGEGSRLTVL.

Written as DNA, the CDR3 is TGTGCCATCAGTGAGTCTAACAGACACCAAGAGACCCAGTACTTC. As protein: CAISESNRHQETQYF. The rearrangement uses TRBV10-3 and TRBJ2-5, with D hard to call. Germline V gene sequence: CDR1 ENHRY, CDR2 SYGVKD. Trimming removed 0 bases from V and 0 bases from J, with 8 bases in between. This CDR3 comprises 15 residues.

The CDR3 nucleotides are TGTGCCAGCAGTTCGAATTACGGACAGGGCAGGGCTTTCTTT. Residues: CASSSNYGQGRAFF. This chain connects TRBV6-2 or TRBV6-3 to TRBJ1-1; 8 bases line up with TRBD1. J was trimmed by 11 bases and V by 4 bases; bases with no gene match: 12. The CDR3 runs 14 residues. The germline CDR1 and CDR2 sequences are MNHEY and SVGEGT.

The chain carries TRBV7-9 and TRBJ2-1; TRBD1 agrees at 7 bases. This CDR3 is built from 19 residues. V lost 0 bases to trimming and J lost 2 bases; unmatched junction nucleotides: 13. In germline, CDR1 is SEHNR, CDR2 FQNEAQ (reference sequence). This CDR3 is CASSLAPRQGLTAYNEQFF. The CDR3 coding sequence is TGTGCCAGCAGCTTAGCGCCCCGACAGGGATTAACAGCCTACAATGAGCAGTTCTTC.

The chain is built from TRBV13 and TRBJ2-1, with 13 bases that match TRBD2. The CDR3 covers 20 residues. Unmatched junction bases numbered 16, after V lost 5 bases and J lost 3 bases. Germline values: CDR1 PRHDT, CDR2 FYEKMQ (reference sequence). CDR3 residues: CASSRSPGLAGSTVYNEQFF. In DNA, the CDR3 is TGTGCCAGCAGCCGTTCGCCGGGACTAGCGGGATCCACCGTCTACAATGAGCAGTTCTTC.

The CDR3 loop reads CASSKCRDRGRETQYF. The CDR3 nucleotides read TGTGCCAGCAGCAAATGCCGGGACAGGGGGCGGGAGACCCAGTACTTC. The chain recombines TRBV21-1 with TRBJ2-5; TRBD1, the table's D call, lacks a check against the DNA. TRBV21-1 is labeled a pseudogene. The CDR3 extends over 16 amino acids.

The V gene is TRBV24-1, the J gene TRBJ1-2; D is ambiguous. The germline V gene has CDR1 KGHDR and CDR2 SFDVKD. V was trimmed by 3 bases and J by 6 bases, leaving 10 bases between them. The CDR3 is 13 residues long. CDR3 sequence (DNA): TGTGCCACCAGTGATCCCCCTAAAGATGGCTACACCTTC. Translation: CATSDPPKDGYTF.

V gene TRBV7-2 combines with J gene TRBJ2-3; TRBD1 is a possible D gene (6 bases). The CDR3 runs 16 residues. The germline gives CDR1 SGHTA, CDR2 FQGNSA. Trimming left V 2 bases short and J 2 bases short, with 14 bases between. DNA of the CDR3: TGTGCCAGCAGCTTACTAGGACAGATCCTCACAGATACGCAGTATTTT. Translation: CASSLLGQILTDTQYF.

This chain joins TRBV4-1 and TRBJ2-5; 10 nucleotides match TRBD1. This CDR3 comprises 14 residues. Per germline, CDR1 MGHRA and CDR2 YSYEKL. The junction had 3 bases not matched to a gene; V was cut back by 4 bases and J by 4 bases. CDR3 residues: CASSLGDRGETQYF. The DNA for the CDR3 is TGCGCCAGCAGCCTTGGGGACAGGGGAGAGACCCAGTACTTC.

J is TRBJ2-7 and V is TRBV5-5; no firm D call. Germline CDR1 reads SGHKS; CDR2 reads YYEKEE (reference sequence). This CDR3 comprises 14 residues. The V and J ends lost 2 bases and 2 bases respectively, with 11 bases between them. The CDR3: CASSFFPETYEQYF. As DNA, the CDR3 is TGTGCCAGCAGCTTTTTTCCAGAAACCTACGAGCAGTACTTC.